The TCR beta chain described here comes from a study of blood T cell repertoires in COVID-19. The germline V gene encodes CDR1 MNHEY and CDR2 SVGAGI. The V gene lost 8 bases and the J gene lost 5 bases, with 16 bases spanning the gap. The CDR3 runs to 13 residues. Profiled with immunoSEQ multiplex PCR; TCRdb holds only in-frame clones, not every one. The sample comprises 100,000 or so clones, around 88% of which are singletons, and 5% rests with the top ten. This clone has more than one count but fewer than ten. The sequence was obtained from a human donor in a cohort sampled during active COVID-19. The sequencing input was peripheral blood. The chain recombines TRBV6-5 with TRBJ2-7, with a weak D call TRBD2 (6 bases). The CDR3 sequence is CASDIREHNEQYF. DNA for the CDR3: TGTGCCAGCGACATACGGGAGCATAACGAGCAGTACTTC.